This TCR beta chain was recovered during a study of blood T cell repertoires in COVID-19. Study in general: Acute and convalescent COVID-19 specimens originated in the United States, Italy and Spain. T cells, B-cell-depleted T cells, or PBMCs provided the cDNA or gDNA that served as material.

As originally analysed: Reference gene primer amplification gave nucleated cell count estimates. The data were produced by immunoSEQ multiplex PCR, yet TCRdb's version contains in-frame clones alone and is incomplete. V and J calls and clone size are given by that table; D and trimming were obtained from the DNA. Of roughly 400,000 clones in the sample, roughly 84% were seen once. Germline assignment: CDR1 WNHNN and CDR2 SYGVQD (reference sequence). CDR3 length: 16 residues. J was trimmed by 4 bases and V by 4 bases; bases with no gene match: 8. Before they entered the study, exposed participants had met a COVID-19 case within 2 weeks.

This sequence originates from a woman aged 18-29 years who had been exposed to COVID-19. Sequencing was performed on PBMCs or T cells enriched from blood (not recorded which). The chain links TRBV10-1 to TRBJ2-7; 12 bases are shared with TRBD2. The CDR3 DNA is TGCGCCAGCAGTGGGTTGACTAGCGGGAGATCGTACGAGCAGTACTTC. It specifies CASSGLTSGRSYEQYF.